The 12 T cell receptor beta chains reported below all come from one sample, sequenced in a study of T cell changes during pregnancy in multiple sclerosis. Assay: immunoSEQ multiplex PCR; the TCRdb copy retains only in-frame clones and omits some. The sample consists of under 40,000 clones, approximately 90% of them appearing once. Sequences were derived from CD4+ T cells from peripheral blood mononuclear cells, sampled in the third trimester of pregnancy. These receptor sequences come from a female donor in good health, enrolled as a control in a pregnancy study.

The chain uses TRBV5-6 and TRBJ1-2, with TRBD1 matching over 9 bases. V lost 3 bases to trimming and J lost 8 bases; unmatched junction nucleotides: 11. This CDR3 region has 15 residues. Germline-derived CDR1 and CDR2 are SGHDT and YYEEEE. The CDR3 sequence: CASSSQTGGAGGYTF. DNA for the CDR3: TGTGCCAGCAGCTCCCAAACAGGGGGCGCGGGCGGCTACACCTTC.

V and J are TRBV5-1 and TRBJ1-1, with TRBD1 identical over 8 bases. Germline CDR1 reads SGHRS; CDR2 reads YFSETQ. With V trimmed by 4 bases and J by 8 bases, 10 bases remained unmatched. This CDR3 region has 14 residues. The CDR3 reads CASSPFGQGREAFF. The CDR3 nucleotides read TGCGCCAGCAGCCCCTTCGGACAGGGACGGGAAGCTTTCTTT.

In DNA, the CDR3 is TGTGCCAGCAGCGAACAGGGGGCGGGGTACGAGCAGTACTTC. It codes for CASSEQGAGYEQYF. V is TRBV6-6 and J is TRBJ2-7; 9 bases align to TRBD1. CDR1 MNHNY and CDR2 SVGAGI come from the germline V gene (reference sequence). Trimming at V came to 6 bases and at J to 4 bases, leaving 7 bases not matched to a gene. The CDR3 is 14 residues long.

V gene TRBV5-1 combines with J gene TRBJ2-2; 8 bases align to TRBD2. This CDR3 contains 15 residues. After removal of 4 bases from V and 0 bases from J, the junction contained 2 bases not matched to a gene. Per the germline V gene, CDR1 is SGHRS and CDR2 is YFSETQ. This chain's CDR3 is CASSKAGANTGELFF. As DNA, the CDR3 is TGCGCCAGCAGCAAAGCGGGAGCGAACACCGGGGAGCTGTTTTTT.

The rearrangement joins TRBV28 to TRBJ1-1, with 11 bases that match TRBD1. After removal of 9 bases from V and 0 bases from J, the junction contained 6 bases not matched to a gene. The CDR3 has 15 residues. Per germline, CDR1 MDHEN and CDR2 SYDVKM. The CDR3 DNA reads TGTGCCAGTCCGGGACAGGGGGACATGAACACTGAAGCTTTCTTT. Amino acid sequence: CASPGQGDMNTEAFF.

The chain employs TRBV5-1 and TRBJ2-7; 13 bases are a match to TRBD2. There are 17 residues in the CDR3. Germline V gives CDR1 SGHRS, CDR2 YFSETQ. Losses at the gene ends were 4 bases for V and 3 bases for J; bases not matched to a gene: 10. CDR3 bases: TGCGCCAGCAGCCTCAGGACTAGCGGGAGAGGGCTCTACGAGCAGTACTTC. This translates into CASSLRTSGRGLYEQYF.

The V and J genes are TRBV2 and TRBJ1-5; D is uncertain. Germline V gives CDR1 SNHLY, CDR2 FYNNEI. CDR3 length: 16 amino acids. V lost 3 bases and J lost 0, with 12 bases in between. CDR3 sequence: CASSEQEWYSNQPQHF. CDR3 nucleotide sequence: TGTGCCAGCAGTGAGCAGGAATGGTATAGCAATCAGCCCCAGCATTTT.

In this sample, this clone turned up a few times. V is TRBV10-3 and J is TRBJ1-4; TRBD1 matches 7 bases. This CDR3 has 13 residues. In germline, CDR1 is ENHRY, CDR2 SYGVKD. Trimming at V came to 10 bases and at J to 8 bases, leaving 10 bases not matched to a gene. The CDR3 protein is CATQRQGGEKLFF. CDR3 coding DNA: TGTGCCACCCAAAGACAGGGTGGCGAAAAACTGTTTTTT.

The CDR3 DNA is TGTGCCAGCAGTGCTCTGGGGGGGGTGACAGATACGCAGTATTTT. This sequence encodes CASSALGGVTDTQYF. The chain links TRBV2 to TRBJ2-3; 7 bases map to TRBD2. CDR3 length equals 15 residues. V was pared by 4 bases and J by 3 bases, with 7 bases of the junction left unmatched. CDR1 SNHLY and CDR2 FYNNEI come from the germline V gene. Filled out from reference TRBV2 and TRBJ2-3, the complete variable domain reads EPEVTQTPSHQVTQMGQEVILRCVPISNHLYFYWYRQILGQKVEFLVSFYNNEISEKSEIFDDQFSVERPDGSNFTLKIRSTKLEDSAMYFCASSALGGVTDTQYFGPGTRLTVL.

The chain has TRBV5-1 and TRBJ2-1, with D possibly being TRBD2 (6 bases). From germline, CDR1 is SGHRS and CDR2 YFSETQ. This CDR3 is built from 18 residues. Between the trimmed V and J ends, which lost 3 bases and 7 bases, there was a span of 26 bases. The CDR3, as DNA: TGCGCCAGCAGCTACCCCTTTAGTGCGGGATGGGGGAAGAATGAGCAGTTCTTC. It encodes CASSYPFSAGWGKNEQFF.

The chain joins TRBV6-1 to TRBJ2-2; the D gene is possibly TRBD1 (6 bases). The V end was cut by 5 bases, the J end by 8 bases, with 12 bases between. The V gene's germline CDR1 is MNHNS and CDR2 SASEGT. The CDR3 loop spans 13 amino acids. The CDR3 here is CASSTGFWGELFF. The DNA for the CDR3 is TGTGCCAGCAGTACAGGGTTTTGGGGGGAGCTGTTTTTT.

J is TRBJ1-1 and V is TRBV5-5; D ambiguous. Trimming left V 3 bases short and J 4 bases short, with 19 bases between. Germline CDR1 is SGHKS and CDR2 is YYEKEE (reference sequence). This CDR3 is built from 16 residues. The CDR3 protein is CASSSLAGDSSTEAFF. In DNA, the CDR3 is TGTGCCAGCAGCTCCTTGGCCGGGGATTCGAGCACTGAAGCTTTCTTT.